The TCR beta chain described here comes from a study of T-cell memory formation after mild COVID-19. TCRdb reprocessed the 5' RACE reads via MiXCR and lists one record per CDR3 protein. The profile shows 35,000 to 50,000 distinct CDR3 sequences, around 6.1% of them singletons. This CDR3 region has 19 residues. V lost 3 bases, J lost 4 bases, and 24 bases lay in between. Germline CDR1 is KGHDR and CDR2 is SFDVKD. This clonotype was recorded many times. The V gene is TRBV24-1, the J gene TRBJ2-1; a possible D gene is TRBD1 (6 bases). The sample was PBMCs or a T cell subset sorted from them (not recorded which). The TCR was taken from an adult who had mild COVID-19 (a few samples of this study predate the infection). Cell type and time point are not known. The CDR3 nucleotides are TGTGCCACCAGTGATCCCGGACATTTAGGGGGAGACAGATACAATGAGCAGTTCTTC. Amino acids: CATSDPGHLGGDRYNEQFF.